One sample yielded the 30 T cell receptor beta chains listed below, sequenced in a study of T cell responses to AZD1222 COVID-19 vaccine. Repertoires were generated with immunoSEQ multiplex PCR, while TCRdb's copy carries only in-frame clones and drops some. The top ten hold approximately 5.9% of the sample, which has 110,000 or so clones, 91% seen once. This specimen consisted of peripheral blood, obtained on day 0 of AZD1222 vaccination. The source of these receptors is an adult in good health.

The rearrangement joins TRBV13 to TRBJ2-3; 11 positions agree with TRBD2. V shed 3 bases and J 2 bases; nucleotides not matched to a gene: 4. The CDR3 covers 16 residues. From germline, CDR1 is PRHDT and CDR2 FYEKMQ (reference sequence). The CDR3 bases are TGTGCCAGCAGCTTTTTAGCGGGAGGGTTCACAGATACGCAGTATTTT. Its translation: CASSFLAGGFTDTQYF. The variable domain in full, with the rest retrieved from reference TRBV13 and TRBJ2-3, is AAGVIQSPRHLIKEKRETATLKCYPIPRHDTVYWYQQGPGQDPQFLISFYEKMQSDKGSIPDRFSAQQFSDYHSELNMSSLELGDSALYFCASSFLAGGFTDTQYFGPGTRLTVL.

The V gene is TRBV27, the J gene TRBJ2-7, with TRBD1 matching over 8 bases. The CDR3 totals 15 residues. Per the germline V gene, CDR1 is MNHEY and CDR2 is SMNVEV (reference sequence). Losses at the gene ends were 2 bases for V and 6 bases for J; bases not matched to a gene: 9. The CDR3 reads CASSLNFQGAREQYF. CDR3 nucleotide sequence: TGTGCCAGCAGTTTAAACTTCCAGGGGGCTCGCGAGCAGTACTTC.

The rearrangement links TRBV5-8 to TRBJ1-4; D unresolved. Germline lookup yields CDR1 SGHTS and CDR2 YDEGEE. This CDR3 comprises 11 residues. Trimming pared 0 bases from V and 8 bases from J, leaving 2 bases between. The CDR3 region is CASSLAEKLFF. The CDR3 region has the DNA TGTGCCAGCAGCTTGGCCGAAAAACTGTTTTTT.

The J gene is TRBJ1-5, the V gene TRBV12-5; D remains ambiguous. Germline assignment: CDR1 LGHNT and CDR2 FRNRAP. V lost 3 bases and J 2 bases, leaving 11 bases between the germline ends. The CDR3 runs to 15 residues. CDR3 DNA: TGTGCTAGTGGTTTACGTGATTTCGGCAATCAGCCCCAGCATTTT. This gives the protein CASGLRDFGNQPQHF.

In its sample, this clone was seen a few times. V and J are TRBV27 and TRBJ2-1; tentatively, D is TRBD2 (6 bases). Trimming cost V 5 bases and J 4 bases, with 15 bases left between them. CDR1 and CDR2 (germline): MNHEY, SMNVEV (reference sequence). The CDR3 is 15 amino acids. CDR3 nucleotides: TGTGCCAGCAGTGCACGAGGGGCGGGATACAATGAGCAGTTCTTC. It codes for CASSARGAGYNEQFF.

The rearrangement links TRBV11-2 to TRBJ2-1, with TRBD2 matching 9 bases. This CDR3 has 15 residues. The germline CDR1 and CDR2 sequences are SGHAT and FQNNGV. With 2 bases clipped from V and 5 bases from J, the junction kept 4 bases outside the gene matches. This chain's CDR3 is CASSLSSGVNNEQFF. The CDR3 nucleotides read TGTGCCAGCAGCTTATCTAGCGGGGTCAACAATGAGCAGTTCTTC.

The V gene is TRBV4-1, the J gene TRBJ2-3; D is perhaps TRBD1 (5 bases). Trimming shortened V by 5 bases and J by 6 bases, and 15 bases separated the two germline ends. CDR3 length: 14 amino acids. Germline-derived CDR1 and CDR2 are MGHRA and YSYEKL. This CDR3 is CASSAGRERDTQYF. The CDR3 nucleotides read TGCGCCAGCAGCGCCGGCAGGGAAAGGGATACGCAGTATTTT.

The chain uses TRBV15 and TRBJ1-4; D may be TRBD1 (5 bases). Germline values: CDR1 LNHNV, CDR2 YYDKDF (reference sequence). The CDR3 extends over 15 amino acids. Trimming cost V 5 bases and J 10 bases, with 20 bases left between them. The CDR3 spells CATSGSQAGLGKLFF. For the CDR3, the DNA is TGTGCCACCAGCGGCTCCCAAGCAGGGCTAGGAAAACTGTTTTTT.

This chain links TRBV29-1 with TRBJ1-1; no firm D call. CDR1 is SQVTM and CDR2 is ANQGSEA in the germline V gene. Trimming took 2 bases from V and 0 from J, leaving 10 bases between them. This CDR3 comprises 14 residues. CDR3 loop: CSVERMTMNTEAFF. The CDR3 coding sequence is TGCAGCGTTGAAAGGATGACCATGAACACTGAAGCTTTCTTT.

CDR3 nucleotide sequence: TGTGCCACCGACAGCCGAGGTGGAAACACCATATATTTT. Encoded protein: CATDSRGGNTIYF. The chain is built from TRBV19 and TRBJ1-3; tentative D call: TRBD1 (5 bases). This CDR3 contains 13 residues. V was pared by 10 bases and J by 3 bases, with 13 bases between. Germline CDR1 LNHDA, CDR2 SQIVND (reference sequence).

This chain links TRBV28 with TRBJ1-4; TRBD1 is a possible D gene (5 bases). V was cut by 5 bases and J by 9 bases, with 16 bases left in between. CDR1 MDHEN and CDR2 SYDVKM come from the germline V gene. This CDR3 comprises 14 residues. The CDR3 sequence is CASSRAGTGKKLFF. CDR3 nucleotides: TGTGCCAGCAGTCGCGCGGGGACGGGAAAAAAACTGTTTTTT.

The chain uses TRBV13 and TRBJ2-2; D gene uncertain. The CDR3 extends over 16 amino acids. Trimming pared 2 bases from V and 5 bases from J, leaving 15 bases between. Per the germline V gene, CDR1 is PRHDT and CDR2 is FYEKMQ (reference sequence). CDR3 coding DNA: TGTGCCAGCAGCTTATACTCACGAATTAATACCGGGGAGCTGTTTTTT. It specifies CASSLYSRINTGELFF.

V usage is TRBV19 and J usage is TRBJ1-5, with TRBD1 as a possible D gene (5 bases). Trimming took 7 bases from V and 0 from J, leaving 22 bases between them. The germline V gene has CDR1 LNHDA and CDR2 SQIVND (reference sequence). The CDR3 has 18 residues. The CDR3 here is CASTEWGRSLYSNQPQHF. CDR3 in DNA: TGTGCCAGTACCGAATGGGGCCGGTCTCTGTATAGCAATCAGCCCCAGCATTTT.

The rearrangement links TRBV6-5 to TRBJ1-1, with 10 bases aligning to TRBD1. This CDR3 spans 12 amino acids. The V gene's germline CDR1 is MNHEY and CDR2 SVGAGI. CDR3 loop: CEVPGTGAEAFF. CDR3 in DNA: TGTGAGGTCCCGGGGACAGGGGCTGAAGCTTTCTTT.

The V call is TRBV2, the J call TRBJ1-6; 8 bases are shared with TRBD1. The junction had 7 bases not matched to a gene; V was cut back by 2 bases and J by 10 bases. The CDR3 sequence is 15 residues long. The germline V gene has CDR1 SNHLY and CDR2 FYNNEI. CDR3 in amino acids: CASSELRTGSSPLHF. In DNA, the CDR3 is TGTGCCAGCAGTGAATTAAGGACAGGGAGCTCACCCCTCCACTTT.

V and J are TRBV6-5 and TRBJ2-7; 8 nucleotides line up with TRBD1. The CDR3 is made up of 15 amino acids. Per germline, CDR1 MNHEY and CDR2 SVGAGI. J lost 5 bases, V lost 2 bases, and 8 bases had no gene match. The CDR3 loop reads CASSYGWTGINEQYF. CDR3 DNA: TGTGCCAGCAGTTACGGTTGGACAGGGATCAACGAGCAGTACTTC.

The V gene is TRBV19, the J gene TRBJ2-7, with TRBD2 identical over 7 bases. With V trimmed by 5 bases and J by 2 bases, 6 bases remained unmatched. The CDR3 loop spans 14 amino acids. Germline V gene data show CDR1 as LNHDA and CDR2 as SQIVND (reference sequence). The CDR3 DNA reads as TGTGCCAGTAGTTATCGCGGGGGACCCTACGAGCAGTACTTC. This gives the protein CASSYRGGPYEQYF. The entire variable domain, with the rest obtained from reference TRBV19 and TRBJ2-7, is as follows: DGGITQSPKYLFRKEGQNVTLSCEQNLNHDAMYWYRQDPGQGLRLIYYSQIVNDFQKGDIAEGYSVSREKKESFPLTVTSAQKNPTAFYLCASSYRGGPYEQYFGPGTRLTVT.

The chain joins TRBV25-1 to TRBJ2-5; TRBD1 agrees at 9 bases. V gave up 2 bases and J gave up 4 bases; unmatched junction bases: 5. CDR1 and CDR2 from the germline V gene are MGHDK and SYGVNS. The CDR3 totals 15 residues. The CDR3 coding sequence is TGTGCCAGCAGTGAACCCGGGACAGGGATAGAGACCCAGTACTTC. It encodes CASSEPGTGIETQYF.

The chain carries TRBV13 and TRBJ2-5; D not resolved. V gave up 0 bases and J gave up 3 bases, with 8 bases separating them. Germline V CDR1 and CDR2: PRHDT, FYEKMQ (reference sequence). This CDR3 region has 14 residues. The CDR3 loop is CASSLGGSKETQYF. CDR3 DNA sequence: TGTGCCAGCAGCTTAGGAGGGTCCAAAGAGACCCAGTACTTC.

V usage is TRBV28 and J usage is TRBJ1-2; 8 bases line up with TRBD1. Per germline, CDR1 MDHEN and CDR2 SYDVKM. With V trimmed by 0 bases and J by 3 bases, 9 bases remained unmatched. This CDR3 region has 17 residues. The CDR3 is CASSLWGGTGVHYGYTF. CDR3 coding DNA: TGTGCCAGCAGTTTATGGGGCGGGACAGGAGTTCACTATGGCTACACCTTC.

The rearrangement joins TRBV28 to TRBJ1-5; D is undetermined. Germline V CDR1 and CDR2: MDHEN, SYDVKM. V was trimmed by 2 bases and J by 3 bases, leaving 11 bases between them. CDR3 length: 15 residues. The CDR3 loop is CASSLNGGFNQPQHF. The CDR3 region has the DNA TGTGCCAGCAGTTTAAACGGAGGGTTCAATCAGCCCCAGCATTTT. The full variable domain, with the rest looked up from reference TRBV28 and TRBJ1-5, is DVKVTQSSRYLVKRTGEKVFLECVQDMDHENMFWYRQDPGLGLRLIYFSYDVKMKEKGDIPEGYSVSREKKERFSLILESASTNQTSMYLCASSLNGGFNQPQHFGDGTRLSIL.

This chain uses TRBV24-1 with TRBJ2-2; D remains unclear. The CDR3 is made up of 13 amino acids. Trimming removed 3 bases from V and 8 bases from J, with 9 bases in between. Germline values: CDR1 KGHDR, CDR2 SFDVKD. The DNA for the CDR3 is TGTGCCACCAGTGATCCACGGTGGGGGGAGCTGTTTTTT. Translation: CATSDPRWGELFF.

V gene TRBV28 combines with J gene TRBJ1-3; the D is unclear. With 6 bases removed from V and 0 bases from J, the gap between germline ends came to 15 bases. This CDR3 spans 16 amino acids. Germline CDR1 MDHEN, CDR2 SYDVKM. CDR3 amino acids: CASSPHVTRSGNTIYF. CDR3 DNA: TGTGCCAGCAGCCCCCATGTGACGCGCTCTGGAAACACCATATATTTT.

The chain couples TRBV2 to TRBJ1-1; 9 bases fit TRBD1. From germline, CDR1 is SNHLY and CDR2 FYNNEI. V shed 4 bases and J 1 base; nucleotides not matched to a gene: 10. The CDR3 covers 17 residues. The CDR3 protein is CASSGSGTGNPNTEAFF. The CDR3 bases are TGTGCCAGCAGTGGGTCCGGGACAGGGAACCCGAACACTGAAGCTTTCTTT.

The chain combines TRBV2 with TRBJ2-1; D remains ambiguous. The V gene lost 8 bases and the J gene lost 9 bases, with 8 bases spanning the gap. This CDR3 region has 10 residues. Germline CDR1 SNHLY, CDR2 FYNNEI. The CDR3 reads CASEASEQFF. The CDR3 DNA reads as TGTGCCAGCGAGGCCAGTGAGCAGTTCTTC.

This rearrangement joins TRBV20-1 to TRBJ1-1; D ambiguous. Germline lookup yields CDR1 DFQATT and CDR2 SNEGSKA (reference sequence). V shed 3 bases and J shed 11 bases, with 10 bases lying between them. The CDR3 length is 10 residues. This CDR3 is CSASTITAFF. The CDR3 DNA reads as TGCAGTGCTAGCACAATAACGGCTTTCTTT.

The V call is TRBV10-2, the J call TRBJ1-6, with D unresolved. The CDR3 consists of 12 residues. Trimming took 3 bases from V and 7 from J, leaving 4 bases between them. Germline CDR1 reads WSHSY; CDR2 reads SAAADI. The CDR3 loop is CASSDGNSPLHF. In DNA, the CDR3 is TGCGCCAGCAGTGACGGGAATTCACCCCTCCACTTT.

This chain links TRBV10-1 with TRBJ2-7, with D perhaps TRBD1 (5 bases). The CDR3 is 12 residues long. Germline assignment: CDR1 WNHNN and CDR2 SYGVQD (reference sequence). The germline V and J ends were trimmed by 2 bases and 4 bases, with 6 bases remaining between them. CDR3 DNA sequence: TGCGCCAGCAGTGAGACAGGATACGAGCAGTACTTC. It codes for CASSETGYEQYF.

V gene TRBV11-2 combines with J gene TRBJ1-6; D is uncertain. V gave up 2 bases and J gave up 6 bases, with 8 bases separating them. Germline assignment: CDR1 SGHAT and CDR2 FQNNGV. CDR3 size: 14 residues. DNA for the CDR3: TGTGCCAGCAGCTTATTTCGGTTTAATTCACCCCTCCACTTT. It is translated as CASSLFRFNSPLHF.

This chain links TRBV19 with TRBJ1-5; TRBD1 agrees at 7 bases. Germline V gives CDR1 LNHDA, CDR2 SQIVND (reference sequence). The V gene end was trimmed by 3 bases and the J gene end by 4 bases; junction bases not matched to a gene: 12. The CDR3 runs 17 residues. Here the CDR3 reads CASSMGGQDRLNQPQHF. The CDR3 DNA reads as TGTGCCAGTAGTATGGGCGGGCAGGACAGGCTTAATCAGCCCCAGCATTTT. The full variable domain, rest sourced from reference TRBV19 and TRBJ1-5, is DGGITQSPKYLFRKEGQNVTLSCEQNLNHDAMYWYRQDPGQGLRLIYYSQIVNDFQKGDIAEGYSVSREKKESFPLTVTSAQKNPTAFYLCASSMGGQDRLNQPQHFGDGTRLSIL.